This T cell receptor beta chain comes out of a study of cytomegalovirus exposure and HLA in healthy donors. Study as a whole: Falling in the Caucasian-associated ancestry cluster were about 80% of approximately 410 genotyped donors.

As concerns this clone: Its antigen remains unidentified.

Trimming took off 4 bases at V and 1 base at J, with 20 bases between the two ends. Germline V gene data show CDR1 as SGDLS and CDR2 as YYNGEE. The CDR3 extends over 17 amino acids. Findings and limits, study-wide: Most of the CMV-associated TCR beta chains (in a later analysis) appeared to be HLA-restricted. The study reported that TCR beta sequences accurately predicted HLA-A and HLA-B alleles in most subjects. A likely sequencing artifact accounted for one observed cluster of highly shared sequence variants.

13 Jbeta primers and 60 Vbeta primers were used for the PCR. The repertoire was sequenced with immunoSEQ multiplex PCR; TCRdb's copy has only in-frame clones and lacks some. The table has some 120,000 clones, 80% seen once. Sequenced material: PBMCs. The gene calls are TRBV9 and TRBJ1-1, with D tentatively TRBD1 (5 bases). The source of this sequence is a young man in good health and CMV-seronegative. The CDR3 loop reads CASSPPHWQGKNTEAFF. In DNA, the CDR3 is TGTGCCAGCAGCCCCCCCCATTGGCAGGGAAAGAACACTGAAGCTTTCTTT.